This T cell receptor beta chain was captured in a study of beta chain features in type 1 diabetes. Study overall: Similarity in age, gender and cell yields was seen between patients and healthy donors.

This clone was counted between two and nine times. Its antigen is unknown. Regarding the study as a whole: The study found moderately but significantly shorter TCRB CDR3s in all four CD4+ subsets of Type 1 diabetes patients.

The length of the CDR3 is 13 residues. Germline values: CDR1 SGHTA, CDR2 FQGTGA. Trimming stripped 1 base from V and 6 bases from J, with 10 bases between. Sequenced material consisted of expressed TCRB transcripts (all of the isolated RNA was reverse transcribed). Method: immunoSEQ multiplex PCR; TCRdb's copy keeps in-frame clones and lacks some. The sample lists 250,000 to 350,000 clones, 13% to 15% occurring once. The rearrangement uses TRBV7-3 and TRBJ2-7; D call uncertain. The sequenced material came from naive CD4+ T cells from blood. This sequence was found in a man aged 25-45 years with type 1 diabetes. The CDR3 here is CASSLMGRREQYF. CDR3 DNA sequence: TGTGCCAGCAGCTTAATGGGCAGGCGCGAGCAGTACTTC.